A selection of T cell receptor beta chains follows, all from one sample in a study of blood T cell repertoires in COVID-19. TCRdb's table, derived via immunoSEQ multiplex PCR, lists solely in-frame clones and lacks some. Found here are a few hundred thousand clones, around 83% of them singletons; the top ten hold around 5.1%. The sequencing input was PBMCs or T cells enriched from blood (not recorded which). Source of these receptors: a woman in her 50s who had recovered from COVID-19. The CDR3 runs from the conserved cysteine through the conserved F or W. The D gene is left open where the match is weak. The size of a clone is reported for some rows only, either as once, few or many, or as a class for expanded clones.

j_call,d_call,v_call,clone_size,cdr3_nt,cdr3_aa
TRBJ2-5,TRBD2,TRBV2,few,TGTGCCAGCAGTGAGCAAGCGGGAGGAGTTAGAGAGACCCAGTACTTC,CASSEQAGGVRETQYF
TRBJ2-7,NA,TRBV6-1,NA,TGTGCCAGCAGTGACGGACTGTCCTACGAGCAGTACTTC,CASSDGLSYEQYF
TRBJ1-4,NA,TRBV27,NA,TGTGCCAGCCGTCGGCGGGACGATGAAAAACTGTTTTTT,CASRRRDDEKLFF
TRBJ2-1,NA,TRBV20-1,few,TGCAGTGCTAGTGGACTCCCTATCCACAATGAGCAGTTCTTC,CSASGLPIHNEQFF
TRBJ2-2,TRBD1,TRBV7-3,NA,TGTGCCAGCAGCTTAGTCGGGACAGTGAACACCGGGGAGCTGTTTTTT,CASSLVGTVNTGELFF
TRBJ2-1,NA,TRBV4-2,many,TGTGCCAGCAGCCTCAGGGGCGGGAGCTCCTACAATGAGCAGTTCTTC,CASSLRGGSSYNEQFF
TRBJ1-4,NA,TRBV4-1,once,TGCGCCAGCAGCCAAGATCTTGACTTATTAGGTGAAAAACTGTTTTTT,CASSQDLDLLGEKLFF
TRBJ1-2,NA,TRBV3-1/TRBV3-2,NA,TGTGCCAGCAGCCAAGACCCCGCGGCAGCTCGTGGCTACACCTTC,CASSQDPAAARGYTF
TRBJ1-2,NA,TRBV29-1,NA,TGCAGCGCTCATGACGGGAACTATGGCTACACCTTC,CSAHDGNYGYTF
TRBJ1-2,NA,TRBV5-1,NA,TGCGCCAGCAGCCTGGCTCAGAACTATGGCTACACCTTC,CASSLAQNYGYTF
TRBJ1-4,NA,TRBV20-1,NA,TGCAGTGCTAGTGCGGGGGTAAATGAAAAACTGTTTTTT,CSASAGVNEKLFF